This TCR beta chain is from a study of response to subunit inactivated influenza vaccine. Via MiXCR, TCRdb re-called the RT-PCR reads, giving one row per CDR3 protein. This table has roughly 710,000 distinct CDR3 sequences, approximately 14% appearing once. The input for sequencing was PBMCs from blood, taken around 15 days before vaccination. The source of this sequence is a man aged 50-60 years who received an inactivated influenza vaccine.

CDR3 nucleotides: TGCGCCAGCGCAGGGCTGGGGATGAACACTGAAGCTTTCTTT. Translation gives CASAGLGMNTEAFF. The chain combines TRBV4-1 with TRBJ1-1; TRBD1 is a possible D gene (5 bases). With 8 bases removed from V and 0 bases from J, the gap between germline ends came to 13 bases. The CDR3 runs 14 residues. CDR1 is MGHRA, CDR2 YSYEKL, per germline.